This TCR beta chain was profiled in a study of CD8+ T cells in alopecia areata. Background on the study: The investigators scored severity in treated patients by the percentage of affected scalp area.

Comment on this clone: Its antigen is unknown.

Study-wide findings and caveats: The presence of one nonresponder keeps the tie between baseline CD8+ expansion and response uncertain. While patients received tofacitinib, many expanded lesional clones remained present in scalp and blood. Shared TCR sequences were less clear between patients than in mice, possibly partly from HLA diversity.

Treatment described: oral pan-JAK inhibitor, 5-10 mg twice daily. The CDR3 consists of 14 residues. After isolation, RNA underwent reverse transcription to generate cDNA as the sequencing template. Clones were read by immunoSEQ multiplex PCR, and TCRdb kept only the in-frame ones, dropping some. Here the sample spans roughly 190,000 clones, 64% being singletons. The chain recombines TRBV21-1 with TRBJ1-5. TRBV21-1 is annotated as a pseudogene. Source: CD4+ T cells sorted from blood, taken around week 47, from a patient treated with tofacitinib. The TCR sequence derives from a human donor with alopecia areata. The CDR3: CAREQREGNQPQHF. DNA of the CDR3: TGCGCCAGGGAGCAACGAGAGGGCAATCAGCCCCAGCATTTT.